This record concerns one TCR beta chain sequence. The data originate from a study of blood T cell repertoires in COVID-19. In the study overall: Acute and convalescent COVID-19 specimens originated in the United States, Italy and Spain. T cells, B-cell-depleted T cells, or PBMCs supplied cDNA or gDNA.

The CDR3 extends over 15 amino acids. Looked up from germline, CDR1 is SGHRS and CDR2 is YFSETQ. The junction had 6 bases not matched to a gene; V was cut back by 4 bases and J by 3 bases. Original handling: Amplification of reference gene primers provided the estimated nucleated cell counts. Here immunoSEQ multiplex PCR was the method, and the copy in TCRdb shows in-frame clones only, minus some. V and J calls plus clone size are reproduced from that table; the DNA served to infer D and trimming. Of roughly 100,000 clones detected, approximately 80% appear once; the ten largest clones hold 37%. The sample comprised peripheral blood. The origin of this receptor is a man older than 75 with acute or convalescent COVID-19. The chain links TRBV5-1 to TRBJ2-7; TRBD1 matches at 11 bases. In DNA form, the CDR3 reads TGCGCCAGCAGCAACACCGGGACAGGGGGCTACGAGCAGTACTTC. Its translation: CASSNTGTGGYEQYF.